The 32 T cell receptor beta chains below come from one sample, sequenced in a study of response to subunit inactivated influenza vaccine. MiXCR, applied by TCRdb to the RT-PCR reads, yields one record per CDR3 protein. The sample lists hundreds of thousands of distinct CDR3 sequences, around 15% occurring once. Here the sequenced sample was PBMCs from blood, taken around 15 days before vaccination. These receptors came from a man over 45 who received an inactivated influenza vaccine.

This clonotype appeared a few times. The chain combines TRBV4-1 with TRBJ2-5, with 8 positions matching TRBD2. The CDR3 has 13 amino acids. With V trimmed by 5 bases and J by 4 bases, 3 bases remained unmatched. Germline V gene sequence: CDR1 MGHRA, CDR2 YSYEKL. This chain's CDR3 is CASSKGLVETQYF. The CDR3, as DNA: TGCGCCAGCAGCAAGGGACTAGTAGAGACCCAGTACTTC.

This clonotype was seen only a few times. The genes are TRBV20-1 and TRBJ2-3, with D tentatively TRBD1 (5 bases). CDR3 size: 13 residues. Trimming cost V 7 bases and J 6 bases, with 17 bases left between them. Germline CDR1 reads DFQATT; CDR2 reads SNEGSKA (reference sequence). The CDR3 loop reads CSVSEGAGDTQYF. DNA for the CDR3: TGCAGTGTCAGCGAAGGGGCAGGGGATACGCAGTATTTT.

In this sample, this clonotype turned up many times. The CDR3 protein is CATSRAGRVVDQETQYF. The CDR3 DNA reads TGTGCCACCAGCAGAGCGGGCAGGGTAGTCGATCAAGAGACCCAGTACTTC. This sequence joins TRBV15 and TRBJ2-5; D may be TRBD1 (5 bases). The CDR3 loop spans 17 amino acids. Trimming pared 1 base from V and 2 bases from J, leaving 17 bases between. CDR1 is LNHNV and CDR2 is YYDKDF in the germline V gene (reference sequence).

This clonotype was seen at least ten times. The chain carries TRBV11-2 and TRBJ2-3, with D possibly matching TRBD1 (6 bases). The ends were cut back, 5 bases at V and 4 bases at J, with 16 bases in the middle. Germline CDR1 and CDR2: SGHAT and FQNNGV. This CDR3 contains 15 residues. The CDR3 bases are TGTGCCAGCAGCGCCCGGGACAAGCTCCCAGATACGCAGTATTTT. Its protein product is CASSARDKLPDTQYF.

This clonotype was recorded a few times. The chain employs TRBV7-9 and TRBJ1-2, with D possibly being TRBD1 (5 bases). The CDR3 consists of 15 residues. CDR1 SEHNR and CDR2 FQNEAQ come from the germline V gene (reference sequence). Trimming stripped 0 bases from V and 4 bases from J, with 12 bases between. CDR3 region: CASSLAEGNTYGYTF. The DNA of the CDR3 is TGTGCCAGCAGCTTAGCGGAGGGGAACACCTATGGCTACACCTTC.

This clonotype was counted between two and nine times. The chain uses TRBV7-2 and TRBJ2-3, with a tentative D call TRBD2 (6 bases). This CDR3 is built from 16 residues. The germline gives CDR1 SGHTA, CDR2 FQGNSA. Trimming cost V 1 base and J 8 bases, with 19 bases left between them. The CDR3 protein is CASSLEAGAGLGTQYF. CDR3 sequence (DNA): TGTGCCAGCAGCTTAGAAGCTGGAGCGGGCTTGGGTACGCAGTATTTT.

The sample holds a few counts of this clonotype. The CDR3: CASNMDWGQPQHF. Here the CDR3 DNA reads TGTGCCAGCAATATGGACTGGGGTCAGCCCCAGCATTTT. The genes are TRBV6-1 and TRBJ1-5; no definite D call. The length of the CDR3 is 13 residues. V lost 7 bases and J lost 6, with 13 bases in between. Germline V gives CDR1 MNHNS, CDR2 SASEGT.

The J gene is TRBJ1-4, the V gene TRBV18, with 7 bases matching TRBD1. The CDR3 sequence is 16 residues long. V trimming: 0 bases; J trimming: 7 bases; junction bases outside the gene matches: 8. From germline, CDR1 is KGHSH and CDR2 LQKENI. The CDR3 DNA is TGTGCCAGCTCACCACCAGTTACAGGGGTGGTTGAAAAACTGTTTTTT. Protein sequence: CASSPPVTGVVEKLFF.

The chain recombines TRBV20-1 with TRBJ1-6; D is unclear. The CDR3 consists of 16 residues. The ends were cut back, 0 bases at V and 2 bases at J, with 11 bases in the middle. The germline V gene has CDR1 DFQATT and CDR2 SNEGSKA (reference sequence). CDR3 in DNA: TGCAGTGCTAGAGATAGTGGGTTAACCTATAATTCACCCCTCCACTTT. Translating gives CSARDSGLTYNSPLHF.

The rearrangement uses TRBV29-1 and TRBJ1-4; D is undetermined. V gave up 7 bases and J gave up 0 bases, with 12 bases separating them. Germline V gene data show CDR1 as SQVTM and CDR2 as ANQGSEA. This CDR3 contains 14 residues. DNA for the CDR3: TGCAGCGGAATAGGGTCGGCAACTAATGAAAAACTGTTTTTT. It codes for CSGIGSATNEKLFF.

In its sample, this clonotype was seen a few times. The chain joins TRBV20-1 to TRBJ1-2, with D maybe TRBD1 (5 bases). Germline V gene data show CDR1 as DFQATT and CDR2 as SNEGSKA (reference sequence). The CDR3 runs to 11 residues. Trimming pared 8 bases from V and 3 bases from J, leaving 10 bases between. CDR3 sequence (DNA): TGCAGTCGGGACGACCACTATGGCTACACCTTC. As protein: CSRDDHYGYTF.

The J gene is TRBJ2-5, the V gene TRBV5-1, with D tentatively TRBD2 (5 bases). This CDR3 is 14 amino acids long. Germline assignment: CDR1 SGHRS and CDR2 YFSETQ. V lost 4 bases, J lost 5 bases, and 15 bases lay in between. CDR3 coding DNA: TGCGCCAGCAGCGTGACCGAGGGTGGGGAGACCCAGTACTTC. It specifies CASSVTEGGETQYF.

This clonotype appeared a few times. The V call is TRBV5-1, the J call TRBJ2-7; 13 bases fit TRBD2. CDR3 length: 18 amino acids. The germline V gene has CDR1 SGHRS and CDR2 YFSETQ. Trimming removed 3 bases from V and 7 bases from J; junction bases left unmatched: 16. The chain's CDR3 is CASSSKGVGLAGANEQYF. CDR3 nucleotide sequence: TGCGCCAGCAGCTCAAAAGGGGTAGGACTAGCGGGAGCAAATGAGCAGTACTTC.

This clonotype was detected only a few times. The chain has TRBV20-1 and TRBJ1-1, with no clear D. The CDR3 has 12 residues. Germline CDR1 and CDR2: DFQATT and SNEGSKA (reference sequence). The V and J ends lost 6 bases and 6 bases respectively, with 14 bases between them. This CDR3 is CSAVPLFAEAFF. CDR3 DNA sequence: TGCAGTGCCGTACCCCTTTTCGCTGAAGCTTTCTTT.

This clonotype turned up a few times. Compared with germline, one end of the junction differs, possibly owing to a read error. The CDR3 sequence is CASSLAHDSRGSYEQYF. Here the CDR3 DNA reads TGTGCCAGCAGCCTAGCCCATGACTCCCGGGGGTCCTACGAGCAGTACTTC. This chain joins TRBV7-8 and TRBJ2-7; D is perhaps TRBD2 (6 bases). CDR1 is SGHVS, CDR2 FQNEAQ, per germline. The CDR3 loop spans 17 amino acids.

This sequence joins TRBV5-1 and TRBJ2-3; D might be TRBD1 or TRBD2, each matching 5 bases. V was trimmed by 1 base and J by 5 bases, leaving 17 bases between them. From germline, CDR1 is SGHRS and CDR2 YFSETQ. The CDR3 extends over 16 amino acids. CDR3 bases: TGCGCCAGCAGCTTGTCAGGGACCGATGGACGAGATACGCAGTATTTT. Amino acid sequence: CASSLSGTDGRDTQYF.

This clonotype was seen more than once but under ten times. This rearrangement joins TRBV15 to TRBJ2-1; D may be TRBD1 (6 bases). The CDR3 is 14 amino acids. V was trimmed by 3 bases and J by 2 bases, leaving 8 bases between them. CDR1 is LNHNV, CDR2 YYDKDF, per germline (reference sequence). The CDR3 spells CATSSRGTYNEQFF. DNA for the CDR3: TGTGCCACCAGCAGCAGGGGAACCTACAATGAGCAGTTCTTC.

This clonotype has only a few counts. The rearrangement joins TRBV10-3 to TRBJ2-5, with D maybe TRBD1 (6 bases). With 5 bases removed from V and 2 bases from J, the gap between germline ends came to 15 bases. The germline gives CDR1 ENHRY, CDR2 SYGVKD. The length of the CDR3 is 15 residues. The CDR3 sequence: CAISRQETIQETQYF. The CDR3 nucleotides are TGTGCCATCAGTCGACAGGAGACGATACAAGAGACCCAGTACTTC.

The rearrangement links TRBV7-6 to TRBJ2-7, with D maybe TRBD2 (5 bases). CDR1 is SGHVS and CDR2 is FNYEAQ in the germline V gene. This CDR3 is built from 16 residues. The V gene lost 1 base and the J gene lost 0 bases, with 13 bases spanning the gap. CDR3: CASSLVGEEGSYEQYF. CDR3 in DNA: TGTGCCAGCAGCTTAGTCGGGGAAGAGGGCTCCTACGAGCAGTACTTC. Full variable domain (remainder filled in from reference TRBV7-6 and TRBJ2-7): GAGVSQSPRYKVTKRGQDVALRCDPISGHVSLYWYRQALGQGPEFLTYFNYEAQQDKSGLPNDRFSAERPEGSISTLTIQRTEQRDSAMYRCASSLVGEEGSYEQYFGPGTRLTVT.

The chain links TRBV5-5 to TRBJ2-3; D uncertain. The CDR3 is 14 amino acids. The V gene's germline CDR1 is SGHKS and CDR2 YYEKEE (reference sequence). V lost 0 bases and J lost 1, with 6 bases in between. CDR3 DNA: TGTGCCAGCAGCTTGGATCAAGGCACAGATACGCAGTATTTT. Its translation: CASSLDQGTDTQYF.

This clonotype was observed many times. V is TRBV5-1 and J is TRBJ2-2, with 7 bases that match TRBD1. This CDR3 is 14 amino acids long. Germline CDR1 SGHRS, CDR2 YFSETQ. The junction had 1 base not matched to a gene; V was cut back by 2 bases and J by 3 bases. DNA of the CDR3: TGCGCCAGCAGCTTACAGGGGTACACCGGGGAGCTGTTTTTT. The encoded protein is CASSLQGYTGELFF.

This clonotype has a handful of counts. This chain links TRBV7-2 with TRBJ1-2, with 8 bases fitting TRBD1. J was trimmed by 4 bases and V by 1 base; bases with no gene match: 5. This CDR3 contains 15 residues. Germline CDR1 and CDR2: SGHTA and FQGNSA. The DNA for the CDR3 is TGTGCCAGCAGCTTAGGAGGACAGGGCGGCTATGGCTACACCTTC. Residues: CASSLGGQGGYGYTF.

The chain joins TRBV24-1 to TRBJ1-2; D ambiguous. The germline CDR1 and CDR2 sequences are KGHDR and SFDVKD. This CDR3 is built from 13 residues. Trimming removed 6 bases at V and 4 bases at J, with 11 bases between. DNA of the CDR3: TGTGCCACCAGTCAGGACCGTGCCTATGGCTACACCTTC. Its translation: CATSQDRAYGYTF.

This chain connects TRBV12-3 or TRBV12-4 to TRBJ2-2, with D hard to call. Between the trimmed V and J ends, which lost 6 bases and 5 bases, there was a span of 16 bases. The CDR3 is made up of 15 amino acids. The CDR3 sequence: CASRPDMVGTGELFF. In DNA, the CDR3 is TGTGCCAGCAGACCCGACATGGTCGGGACCGGGGAGCTGTTTTTT.

This clonotype was seen only a few times. J is TRBJ2-5 and V is TRBV7-8; D might be TRBD2 (5 bases). CDR1 is SGHVS and CDR2 is FQNEAQ in the germline V gene. This CDR3 is built from 15 residues. Trimming took 1 base from V and 1 from J, leaving 10 bases between them. Written as DNA, the CDR3 is TGTGCCAGCAGCTTAGAAGGCGGGTCCCAAGAGACCCAGTACTTC. Its protein product is CASSLEGGSQETQYF.

This clonotype came up a few times. The V and J genes are TRBV4-2 and TRBJ1-2; a weak D match, TRBD1 (5 bases). V gave up 0 bases and J gave up 8 bases, with 16 bases separating them. Germline V gives CDR1 LGHNA, CDR2 YNFKEQ. This CDR3 contains 15 residues. The CDR3 sequence: CASSQDPSGIGGYTF. The DNA for the CDR3 is TGTGCCAGCAGCCAAGATCCATCAGGGATAGGAGGCTACACCTTC.

This clonotype has a handful of counts. V gene TRBV11-2 combines with J gene TRBJ2-4; D not resolved. The CDR3 spans 14 residues. CDR1 and CDR2 (germline): SGHAT, FQNNGV. V lost 0 bases and J lost 6, with 9 bases in between. The CDR3 spells CASSLDTVRNIQYF. The CDR3 nucleotides are TGTGCCAGCAGCTTAGATACAGTTAGAAACATTCAGTACTTC.

The CDR3: CASWTGLDTQYF. The CDR3 region has the DNA TGTGCCAGCTGGACAGGGTTGGATACGCAGTATTTT. V and J are TRBV10-3 and TRBJ2-3; 8 nucleotides align to TRBD1. The ends lost 10 bases at V and 6 bases at J; junction bases unmatched: 6. The length of the CDR3 is 12 residues. Germline CDR1 and CDR2: ENHRY and SYGVKD.

The chain employs TRBV20-1 and TRBJ2-5, with 14 positions matching TRBD2. Germline CDR1 and CDR2: DFQATT and SNEGSKA (reference sequence). CDR3 size: 14 residues. Unmatched junction bases numbered 7, after V lost 6 bases and J lost 7 bases. The DNA for the CDR3 is TGCAGTGCAACTCCCGGGACTAGCGGGGGGACCCAGTACTTC. Residues: CSATPGTSGGTQYF.

This chain joins TRBV28 and TRBJ2-3; perhaps TRBD1 as D (6 bases). From germline, CDR1 is MDHEN and CDR2 SYDVKM. Trimming took 6 bases from V and 2 from J, leaving 15 bases between them. This CDR3 is built from 15 residues. This CDR3 reads CASSKQGYYTDTQYF. As DNA, the CDR3 is TGTGCCAGCAGCAAACAGGGCTACTACACAGATACGCAGTATTTT.

This clonotype occurred a few times. J is TRBJ2-2 and V is TRBV5-1, with TRBD2 matching over 9 bases. V lost 4 bases, J lost 1 base, and 5 bases stayed unmatched. The CDR3 has 16 amino acids. The V gene's germline CDR1 is SGHRS and CDR2 YFSETQ. In nucleotides, the CDR3 is TGCGCCAGCAGCCCTGTAGCGGGAGAGAACACCGGGGAGCTGTTTTTT. Its translation: CASSPVAGENTGELFF.

V is TRBV5-1 and J is TRBJ2-7, with a possible D match to TRBD2 (6 bases). V gave up 3 bases and J gave up 6 bases, with 16 bases separating them. Germline CDR1 reads SGHRS; CDR2 reads YFSETQ. This CDR3 spans 14 amino acids. CDR3 nucleotide sequence: TGCGCCAGCAGCTCCGGGACTCTCGGAAGCGAGCAGTACTTC. Translating it yields CASSSGTLGSEQYF.